One sample yielded the 8 T cell receptor beta chains listed below, sequenced in a study of shared clonotypes between healthy human individuals (dated by TCRdb to 2018 to 2020). Receptors were amplified or captured by the immunoSEQ multiplex PCR assay. Not all clones reach the TCRdb copy of this immuneACCESS table, which keeps in-frame sequences only. Checked studies attribute under half of the gap to unresolved V genes and leave the rest unexplained. In all, the sample holds over 1.5 million clones, and 98% of those were seen once. The top ten clonotypes cover approximately 0.44% of the sample. Input material: naive CD4+ T cells sorted from blood. The cell subset or site tag for this specimen amounts to: CD45RA+ positively selected. The receptor source for this set is a man aged 25 to 40 in good health.

J is TRBJ2-7 and V is TRBV4-1, with TRBD1 matching 7 bases. CDR3 length: 15 amino acids. Germline lookup yields CDR1 MGHRA and CDR2 YSYEKL. Trimming cost V 1 base and J 4 bases; bases outside gene matches: 7. In nucleotides, the CDR3 is TGCGCCAGCAGCCAAGTATCGGGACAGCTATACGAGCAGTACTTC. Protein sequence: CASSQVSGQLYEQYF.

This chain uses TRBV5-1 with TRBJ2-7, with 9 bases matching TRBD1. Germline V lookup: CDR1 SGHRS, CDR2 YFSETQ. The CDR3 has 15 amino acids. V lost 3 bases and J lost 4; bases outside the gene matches: 8. This chain's CDR3 is CASSSPPGQGYEQYF. In nucleotides, the CDR3 is TGCGCCAGCAGCTCGCCCCCGGGACAGGGATACGAGCAGTACTTC.

The gene calls are TRBV19 and TRBJ2-7; D might be TRBD1 or TRBD2, each matching 5 bases. Germline V gives CDR1 LNHDA, CDR2 SQIVND (reference sequence). CDR3 length equals 13 residues. Trimming took off 3 bases at V and 6 bases at J, with 12 bases between the two ends. CDR3: CASSMQAGTEQYF. CDR3 coding DNA: TGTGCCAGTAGTATGCAGGCAGGGACCGAGCAGTACTTC.

This chain links TRBV7-2 with TRBJ2-5; 7 positions agree with TRBD1. Germline V gene sequence: CDR1 SGHTA, CDR2 FQGNSA. V was clipped by 4 bases and J by 4 bases; unmatched bases: 6. CDR3 length: 14 residues. CDR3 protein: CASSSGGWGETQYF. CDR3 DNA sequence: TGTGCCAGCAGCTCAGGGGGTTGGGGAGAGACCCAGTACTTC. The full variable domain, completed using reference TRBV7-2 and TRBJ2-5, is GAGVSQSPSNKVTEKGKDVELRCDPISGHTALYWYRQSLGQGLEFLIYFQGNSAPDKSGLPSDRFSAERTGGSVSTLTIQRTQQEDSAVYLCASSSGGWGETQYFGPGTRLLVL.

The sample holds one count of this clone. The chain couples TRBV6-5 to TRBJ2-7; a weak D match, TRBD2 (6 bases). The V end lost 6 bases, the J end lost 5 bases, and 17 bases lay between the germline ends. CDR1 is MNHEY, CDR2 SVGAGI, per germline. CDR3 length equals 14 residues. In DNA, the CDR3 is TGTGCCAGCAGCTCCACCGGGACTTTGAACGAGCAGTACTTC. Residues: CASSSTGTLNEQYF.

The J gene is TRBJ2-3, the V gene TRBV2; D gene unclear. The CDR3 totals 13 residues. Per germline, CDR1 SNHLY and CDR2 FYNNEI. V lost 6 bases to trimming and J lost 0 bases, with 7 bases between them. CDR3 amino acids: CASRPESTDTQYF. DNA of the CDR3: TGTGCCAGCAGACCAGAGAGCACAGATACGCAGTATTTT.

Concerning this clone: The identical CDR3 is also encoded by other nucleotide sequences in the sample. This CDR3 is CSVERRMNTEAFF. CDR3 bases: TGCAGCGTTGAAAGGCGGATGAACACTGAAGCTTTCTTT. The chain has TRBV29-1 and TRBJ1-1; D ambiguous. CDR1 and CDR2 from the germline V gene are SQVTM and ANQGSEA. The CDR3 sequence is 13 residues long. V was shortened by 2 bases and J by 0 bases, with 7 bases between the two germline ends.

The gene calls are TRBV4-3 and TRBJ2-3; perhaps D is TRBD1 or TRBD2 (5 bases each). Germline V gives CDR1 LGHNA, CDR2 YSLEER. V was pared by 0 bases and J by 5 bases, with 18 bases between. This CDR3 spans 17 amino acids. In DNA form, the CDR3 reads TGCGCCAGCAGCCAAGAACCGGGACCGGGTCGGGGAGATACGCAGTATTTT. Translating it yields CASSQEPGPGRGDTQYF.